The 16 T cell receptor beta chains below come from one sample, sequenced in a study of blood T cell repertoires in COVID-19. Only in-frame clones appear in the TCRdb table, and some are missing; sequencing was by immunoSEQ multiplex PCR. Of approximately 290,000 clones in the sample, approximately 85% were seen once. The material sequenced was PBMCs or T cells enriched from blood (not recorded which). The origin of the receptors is a woman in her twenties or thirties who had recovered from COVID-19.

V and J are TRBV6-2 or TRBV6-3 and TRBJ2-5, with 8 nucleotides matching TRBD2. The germline CDR1 and CDR2 sequences are MNHEY and SVGEGT. This CDR3 spans 15 amino acids. V gave up 2 bases and J gave up 2 bases; unmatched junction bases: 4. The CDR3 region is CASSYTSGAQETQYF. The CDR3 region has the DNA TGTGCCAGCAGTTACACTAGCGGAGCACAAGAGACCCAGTACTTC.

The V and J genes are TRBV7-2 and TRBJ2-1; D is ambiguous. The germline gives CDR1 SGHTA, CDR2 FQGNSA. V gave up 3 bases and J gave up 5 bases, with 11 bases separating them. CDR3 size: 14 residues. The CDR3 reads CASSLEISNNEQFF. DNA for the CDR3: TGTGCCAGCAGCTTGGAGATATCTAACAATGAGCAGTTCTTC.

V gene TRBV2 combines with J gene TRBJ1-2; the D gene is possibly TRBD1 (6 bases). Trimming took 6 bases from V and 8 from J, leaving 13 bases between them. The CDR3 has 12 amino acids. Germline V lookup: CDR1 SNHLY, CDR2 FYNNEI. As DNA, the CDR3 is TGTGCCAGCAGGTACAGGGATGACGGCTACACCTTC. Translation gives CASRYRDDGYTF.

The rearrangement links TRBV3-1 (or the pseudogene TRBV3-2) to TRBJ2-3; 10 bases align to TRBD2. V was clipped by 5 bases and J by 2 bases; unmatched bases: 7. CDR3 size: 16 residues. Per the germline V gene, CDR1 is LGHDT and CDR2 is YNNKEL (reference sequence). In DNA, the CDR3 is TGTGCCAGCAGCACTCGACTAGCGGGTATCACAGATACGCAGTATTTT. This gives the protein CASSTRLAGITDTQYF.

This chain links TRBV28 with TRBJ2-1; 15 nucleotides match TRBD2. The J segment lost 4 bases and the V segment lost 3 bases, leaving 19 bases of the junction unmatched. The CDR3 extends over 22 amino acids. CDR1 MDHEN and CDR2 SYDVKM come from the germline V gene. The CDR3 is CASSFNHDQGLAGGPGYNEQFF. The CDR3 nucleotides read TGTGCCAGCAGTTTCAACCACGATCAAGGACTAGCGGGAGGGCCCGGGTACAATGAGCAGTTCTTC.

A single count supports this clone. The chain joins TRBV19 to TRBJ2-1; 12 nucleotides match TRBD2. This CDR3 is 15 amino acids long. The ends lost 5 bases at V and 6 bases at J; junction bases unmatched: 5. Germline V gene sequence: CDR1 LNHDA, CDR2 SQIVND (reference sequence). In DNA form, the CDR3 reads TGTGCCAGTAGTCAAGGACTAGCGGGGCTCAATGAGCAGTTCTTC. Translating it yields CASSQGLAGLNEQFF.

This rearrangement joins TRBV7-9 to TRBJ2-2, with TRBD1 identical over 10 bases. Germline CDR1 reads SEHNR; CDR2 reads FQNEAQ (reference sequence). The CDR3 extends over 17 amino acids. J lost 4 bases, V lost 5 bases, and 10 bases had no gene match. The CDR3 is CASSPTGDRGGTGELFF. DNA of the CDR3: TGTGCCAGCAGCCCAACGGGGGACAGGGGCGGCACCGGGGAGCTGTTTTTT.

This chain joins TRBV28 and TRBJ2-1; D may be TRBD2 (6 bases). The germline CDR1 and CDR2 sequences are MDHEN and SYDVKM. This CDR3 is built from 14 residues. Trimming took 5 bases from V and 7 from J, leaving 15 bases between them. CDR3 bases: TGTGCCAGCAGTCCCACGACTAGTGGTAATGAGCAGTTCTTC. Translated, it gives CASSPTTSGNEQFF.

The chain combines TRBV10-3 with TRBJ1-2; D is unresolved. The CDR3 extends over 14 amino acids. V was shortened by 2 bases and J by 4 bases, with 11 bases between the two germline ends. Germline V gene sequence: CDR1 ENHRY, CDR2 SYGVKD. The CDR3 spells CAISEKRTTYGYTF. DNA for the CDR3: TGTGCCATCAGTGAGAAGCGGACGACCTATGGCTACACCTTC.

This rearrangement joins TRBV2 to TRBJ2-2, with TRBD2 as a possible D gene (5 bases). Germline V gene sequence: CDR1 SNHLY, CDR2 FYNNEI. The ends were cut back, 7 bases at V and 9 bases at J, with 18 bases in the middle. CDR3 size: 14 residues. CDR3 bases: TGTGCCAGCACGCAAAGTGGAGGCCCCAGGGAGCTGTTTTTT. Translation: CASTQSGGPRELFF. Full variable domain (outside the CDR3, taken from reference TRBV2 and TRBJ2-2): EPEVTQTPSHQVTQMGQEVILRCVPISNHLYFYWYRQILGQKVEFLVSFYNNEISEKSEIFDDQFSVERPDGSNFTLKIRSTKLEDSAMYFCASTQSGGPRELFFGEGSRLTVL.

The rearrangement links TRBV7-9 to TRBJ2-5; D gene unclear. V shed 5 bases and J shed 2 bases, with 12 bases lying between them. This CDR3 comprises 14 residues. Germline V lookup: CDR1 SEHNR, CDR2 FQNEAQ (reference sequence). CDR3 in DNA: TGTGCCAGCAGCCTGGTGGGCATACAAGAGACCCAGTACTTC. Translation: CASSLVGIQETQYF. Together with reference TRBV7-9 and TRBJ2-5, the CDR3 gives the full variable domain: DTGVSQNPRHKITKRGQNVTFRCDPISEHNRLYWYRQTLGQGPEFLTYFQNEAQLEKSRLLSDRFSAERPKGSFSTLEIQRTEQGDSAMYLCASSLVGIQETQYFGPGTRLLVL.

CDR3 DNA sequence: TGTGCCAGCAGTTCCCCCCCAGGCATCGGCACAGATACGCAGTATTTT. This translates into CASSSPPGIGTDTQYF. This chain joins TRBV5-6 and TRBJ2-3; D not certain. CDR3 size: 16 residues. With 5 bases removed from V and 1 base from J, the gap between germline ends came to 17 bases. CDR1 and CDR2 from the germline V gene are SGHDT and YYEEEE.

To note about this clone: One junction end does not reproduce the germline sequence, and a read error may be involved. The chain joins TRBV5-1 to TRBJ2-3; D possibly corresponds to TRBD2 (7 bases). Germline V gives CDR1 SGHRS, CDR2 YFSETQ. The CDR3 has 13 amino acids. The CDR3 loop reads CASTLGGPDTQYF. CDR3 DNA: TGCGCCAGCACCTTGGGGGGGCCAGATACGCAGTATTTT.

The chain has TRBV5-1 and TRBJ2-5; 11 nucleotides agree with TRBD2. The ends lost 0 bases at V and 2 bases at J; junction bases unmatched: 6. CDR3 size: 17 residues. The germline V gene has CDR1 SGHRS and CDR2 YFSETQ. The CDR3 region is CASSLVGSGGEQETQYF. The DNA for the CDR3 is TGCGCCAGCAGCTTGGTCGGTAGCGGGGGGGAGCAAGAGACCCAGTACTTC. The variable domain in full, completed from reference TRBV5-1 and TRBJ2-5, reads KAGVTQTPRYLIKTRGQQVTLSCSPISGHRSVSWYQQTPGQGLQFLFEYFSETQRNKGNFPGRFSGRQFSNSRSEMNVSTLELGDSALYLCASSLVGSGGEQETQYFGPGTRLLVL.

The chain carries TRBV12-3 or TRBV12-4 and TRBJ1-5, with 7 bases lining up with TRBD1. V lost 6 bases, J lost 4 bases, and 3 bases stayed unmatched. This CDR3 is built from 13 residues. The CDR3, as DNA: TGTGCCAGCAGCTCGGGACAGAATCAGCCCCAGCATTTT. Translated: CASSSGQNQPQHF.

The chain has TRBV15 and TRBJ1-4, with D maybe TRBD1 (5 bases). From germline, CDR1 is LNHNV and CDR2 YYDKDF (reference sequence). CDR3 size: 15 residues. The V gene lost 5 bases and the J gene lost 8 bases, with 18 bases spanning the gap. The CDR3 region has the DNA TGTGCCACCAGCCGTGGCGGGGGAGGAGGAGAAAAACTGTTTTTT. It translates to CATSRGGGGGEKLFF.